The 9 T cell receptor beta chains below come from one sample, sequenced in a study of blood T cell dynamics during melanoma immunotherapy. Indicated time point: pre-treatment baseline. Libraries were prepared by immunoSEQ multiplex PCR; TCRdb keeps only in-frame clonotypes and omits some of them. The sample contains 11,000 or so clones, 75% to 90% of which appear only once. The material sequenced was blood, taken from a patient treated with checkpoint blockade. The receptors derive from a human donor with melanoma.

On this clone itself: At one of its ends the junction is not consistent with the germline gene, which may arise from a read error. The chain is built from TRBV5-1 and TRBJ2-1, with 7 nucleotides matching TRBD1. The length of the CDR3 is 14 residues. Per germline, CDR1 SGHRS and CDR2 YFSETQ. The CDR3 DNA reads TGCGCCAGCAGCGATTCCGGGACAGATAATGAGCAGCTCTTC. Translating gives CASSDSGTDNEQLF. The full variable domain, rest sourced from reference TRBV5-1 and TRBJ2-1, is KAGVTQTPRYLIKTRGQQVTLSCSPISGHRSVSWYQQTPGQGLQFLFEYFSETQRNKGNFPGRFSGRQFSNSRSEMNVSTLELGDSALYLCASSDSGTDNEQLFGPGTRLTVL.

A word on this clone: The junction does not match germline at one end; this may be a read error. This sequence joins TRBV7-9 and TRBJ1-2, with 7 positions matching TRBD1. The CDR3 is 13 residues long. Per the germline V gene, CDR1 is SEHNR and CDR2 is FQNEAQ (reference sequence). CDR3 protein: CASSVATGDGYTF. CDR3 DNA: TGTGCCAGCAGCGTAGCCACAGGGGATGGCTACACCTTC. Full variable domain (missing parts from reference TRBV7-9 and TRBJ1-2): DTGVSQNPRHKITKRGQNVTFRCDPISEHNRLYWYRQTLGQGPEFLTYFQNEAQLEKSRLLSDRFSAERPKGSFSTLEIQRTEQGDSAMYLCASSVATGDGYTFGSGTRLTVV.

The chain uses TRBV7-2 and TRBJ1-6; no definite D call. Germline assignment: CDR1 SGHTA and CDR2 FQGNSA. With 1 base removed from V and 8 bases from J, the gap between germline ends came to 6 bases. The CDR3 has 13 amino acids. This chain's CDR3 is CASSLEGHSPLHF. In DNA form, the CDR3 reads TGTGCCAGCAGCTTAGAAGGGCATTCACCCCTCCACTTT.

The CDR3 DNA sequence: TGTGCCAGCAGTTACGGGTCCTACGAGCAGTACTTC. Its protein is CASSYGSYEQYF. The V gene is TRBV25-1, the J gene TRBJ2-7; D not certain. The germline V gene encodes CDR1 MGHDK and CDR2 SYGVNS. Trimming removed 5 bases at V and 1 base at J, with 6 bases between. This CDR3 region has 12 residues.

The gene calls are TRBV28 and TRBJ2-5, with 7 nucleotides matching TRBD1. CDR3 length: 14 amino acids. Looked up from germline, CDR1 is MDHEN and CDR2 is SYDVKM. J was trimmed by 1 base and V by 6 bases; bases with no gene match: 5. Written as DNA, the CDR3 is TGTGCCAGCAGCCCTAGACAGGGCCAAGAGACCCAGTACTTC. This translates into CASSPRQGQETQYF. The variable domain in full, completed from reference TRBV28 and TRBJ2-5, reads DVKVTQSSRYLVKRTGEKVFLECVQDMDHENMFWYRQDPGLGLRLIYFSYDVKMKEKGDIPEGYSVSREKKERFSLILESASTNQTSMYLCASSPRQGQETQYFGPGTRLLVL.

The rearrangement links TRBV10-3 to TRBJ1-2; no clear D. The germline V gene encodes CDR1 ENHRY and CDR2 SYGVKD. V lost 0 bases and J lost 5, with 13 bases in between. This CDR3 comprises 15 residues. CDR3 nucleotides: TGTGCCATCAGTGAGTCGCCAGGTGCGGTGTATGGCTACACCTTC. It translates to CAISESPGAVYGYTF.

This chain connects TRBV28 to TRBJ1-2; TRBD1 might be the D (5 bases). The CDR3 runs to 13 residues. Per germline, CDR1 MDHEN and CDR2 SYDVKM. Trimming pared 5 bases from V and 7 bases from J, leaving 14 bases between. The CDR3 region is CASSATGPGGYTF. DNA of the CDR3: TGTGCCAGCAGTGCCACAGGTCCCGGTGGCTACACCTTC.

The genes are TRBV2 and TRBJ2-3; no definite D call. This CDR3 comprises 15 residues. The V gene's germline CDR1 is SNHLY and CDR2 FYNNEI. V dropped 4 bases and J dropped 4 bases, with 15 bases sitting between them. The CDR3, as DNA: TGTGCCAGCAGTGGCAAAGGAAGAGTTTCAGATACGCAGTATTTT. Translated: CASSGKGRVSDTQYF.

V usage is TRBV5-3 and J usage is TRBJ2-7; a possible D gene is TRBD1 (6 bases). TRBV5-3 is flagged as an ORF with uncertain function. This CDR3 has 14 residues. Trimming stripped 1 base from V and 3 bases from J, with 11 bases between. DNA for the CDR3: TGTGCCAGAAGCTTGACAGGGCCCTACTACGAGCAGTACGTC. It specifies CARSLTGPYYEQYV.